Listed here is a single TCR beta chain. Its antigen remains unknown. Germline V gene data show CDR1 as SGHTA and CDR2 as FQGNSA. This CDR3 has 14 amino acids. After removal of 5 bases from V and 8 bases from J, the junction contained 8 bases not matched to a gene. Unique molecular identifiers were present on the cDNA, and a universal primer site came from template switching. Via MiXCR, TCRdb re-called the 5' RACE reads, giving one row per CDR3 protein. The sample yields a few hundred thousand distinct CDR3 sequences, 9% to 10% seen once. The sample comes from a study of identical twins. Regarding the study as a whole: Within beta out-of-frame sequences, the excess sharing observed between twins was weaker. There were fewer insertions in abundant cord blood beta clonotypes, but memory repertoires showed no such pattern. Invariant MAIT and iNKT cells may have partly biased zero-insertion analyses.

The same sample was also used in a study of yellow fever vaccine responses in identical twins.

Sequences were obtained from PBMCs. The gene calls are TRBV7-2 and TRBJ2-1, with 8 bases fitting TRBD1. The clonotype originates from a woman younger than 30 in good health. The CDR3 bases are TGTGCCAGCAGCCCGGACAGGGTGGCCTATGAGCAGTTCTTC. This sequence encodes CASSPDRVAYEQFF.